The rows below give T cell receptor beta chains drawn from one sample of a study of T cell changes during pregnancy in multiple sclerosis. TCRdb keeps only in-frame clones here, not all; method: immunoSEQ multiplex PCR. The data show 50,000 or so clones, with around 92% seen just once and approximately 0.5% held by the top ten. Sequencing used CD4+ T cells from peripheral blood mononuclear cells, obtained after pregnancy. The source is a female donor with multiple sclerosis, enrolled in a pregnancy study. Each CDR3 is given with its conserved first and last residue. The D gene is left open where the match is weak. Some rows mark clone size as missing; the rest say once, few, many or name a class of expanded clone.

V,J,size,D,CDR3,DNA
TRBV2,TRBJ2-5,few,-,CASSGGRQETQYF,TGTGCCAGCAGTGGAGGGAGACAAGAGACCCAGTACTTC
TRBV25-1,TRBJ2-7,-,-,CASSEAGPPYEQYF,TGTGCCAGCAGTGAGGCAGGGCCCCCCTACGAGCAGTACTTC
TRBV6-5,TRBJ1-1,-,-,CASSYITVGGNTEAFF,TGTGCCAGCAGTTATATAACAGTGGGTGGGAACACTGAAGCTTTCTTT
TRBV28,TRBJ2-1,few,TRBD2,CASSPAGLSSYNEQFF,TGTGCCAGCAGCCCTGCGGGACTATCCTCCTACAATGAGCAGTTCTTC
TRBV18,TRBJ1-1,-,-,CASSPLPGNTEAFF,TGTGCCAGCTCACCACTCCCCGGGAACACTGAAGCTTTCTTT
TRBV5-1,TRBJ2-1,-,TRBD2,CASSSGTSEGEQFF,TGCGCCAGCAGCTCTGGGACTAGCGAGGGTGAGCAGTTCTTC
TRBV18,TRBJ1-2,-,-,CASSPITGRVSNYGYTF,TGTGCCAGCTCACCAATAACAGGAAGAGTATCTAACTATGGCTACACCTTC
TRBV7-2,TRBJ1-1,-,TRBD1,CASSSSGGMNTEAFF,TGTGCCAGCAGCTCCTCAGGGGGAATGAACACTGAAGCTTTCTTT
TRBV5-4,TRBJ1-4,-,-,CASSPGLANEKLFF,TGTGCCAGCAGCCCTGGACTAGCTAATGAAAAACTGTTTTTT
TRBV5-1,TRBJ1-1,-,-,CASSPPGVNTEAFF,TGCGCCAGCAGCCCCCCGGGGGTGAACACTGAAGCTTTCTTT
TRBV19,TRBJ1-5,-,-,CASSIHQGRGGNQPQHF,TGTGCCAGTAGTATACACCAGGGGCGAGGGGGCAATCAGCCCCAGCATTTT
TRBV7-6,TRBJ1-3,once,TRBD1,CASSLGTGTGASGNTIYF,TGTGCCAGCAGCTTAGGAACCGGGACAGGGGCCTCTGGAAACACCATATATTTT
TRBV7-9,TRBJ2-5,-,-,CASSSGLTGIQETQYF,TGTGCCAGCAGCTCGGGGTTAACAGGGATCCAAGAGACCCAGTACTTC
TRBV7-9,TRBJ2-3,-,TRBD1,CARGEQGATDTQYF,TGTGCCAGAGGGGAACAGGGGGCGACAGATACGCAGTATTTT
TRBV9,TRBJ2-3,-,-,CASSVSSSTDTQYF,TGTGCCAGCAGCGTTAGTAGTAGCACAGATACGCAGTATTTT
TRBV7-2,TRBJ2-7,-,TRBD2,CASSYSGTSGNNEQYF,TGTGCCAGCAGCTATTCCGGGACTAGCGGGAACAACGAGCAGTACTTC
TRBV11-1,TRBJ2-7,-,TRBD2,CASSPSGRAGYEQYF,TGTGCCAGCAGCCCAAGCGGGAGGGCCGGGTACGAGCAGTACTTC
TRBV7-2,TRBJ2-1,-,TRBD2,CASSLTPLAGDEQFF,TGTGCCAGCAGCTTAACCCCTCTAGCGGGAGATGAGCAGTTCTTC
TRBV5-4,TRBJ2-7,-,-,CASSLDFYEQYF,TGTGCCAGCAGCTTGGACTTCTACGAGCAGTACTTC
TRBV11-2,TRBJ1-2,-,-,CASSRRQGLRDRYTF,TGTGCCAGCAGCCGGCGGCAGGGGCTTCGTGATCGCTACACCTTC
TRBV4-2,TRBJ2-7,-,TRBD1,CASSLSSGTGKEQYF,TGTGCCAGCAGCCTGTCTTCCGGGACAGGGAAGGAGCAGTACTTC
TRBV6-7,TRBJ2-7,-,TRBD1,CASRPKGQGAAYEQYF,TGTGCCAGCAGACCCAAAGGACAGGGGGCGGCCTACGAGCAGTACTTC
TRBV6-1,TRBJ2-7,-,TRBD2,CASRATSGGSYEQYF,TGTGCCAGCAGGGCCACTAGCGGGGGCTCCTACGAGCAGTACTTC
TRBV11-2,TRBJ2-1,-,TRBD2,CASSLVASGGGEQFF,TGTGCCAGCAGCTTAGTGGCTAGCGGGGGAGGTGAGCAGTTCTTC
TRBV5-1,TRBJ1-1,-,-,CASSSSYRNTEAFF,TGCGCCAGCAGCTCTTCGTACAGGAACACTGAAGCTTTCTTT
TRBV30,TRBJ2-1,-,TRBD1,CAWSVLRGRRANEQFF,TGTGCCTGGAGTGTGTTAAGGGGGCGACGGGCGAATGAGCAGTTCTTC
TRBV13,TRBJ2-7,few,TRBD1,CASSTRTGGTYEQYF,TGTGCCAGCAGCACTCGGACAGGGGGGACCTACGAGCAGTACTTC
TRBV7-6,TRBJ2-4,-,TRBD1,CASSSTLRDSKNIQYF,TGTGCCAGCAGCTCTACCCTCCGGGACAGCAAAAACATTCAGTACTTC
TRBV19,TRBJ1-1,few,-,CASSIWGGAFF,TGTGCCAGTAGTATCTGGGGAGGAGCTTTCTTT
TRBV4-2,TRBJ2-3,once,TRBD1,CASSQWQLTGQGPTDTQYF,TGTGCCAGCAGCCAATGGCAACTAACGGGACAGGGGCCGACAGATACGCAGTATTTT
TRBV5-1,TRBJ2-2,-,-,CASSLGAGATGELFF,TGCGCCAGCAGCTTGGGGGCAGGGGCCACCGGGGAGCTGTTTTTT
TRBV11-3,TRBJ2-1,once,TRBD2,CASSPSWGSGSGNEQFF,TGTGCCAGCAGCCCATCCTGGGGTAGCGGGAGTGGTAATGAGCAGTTCTTC
TRBV11-2,TRBJ2-5,-,TRBD2,CASSATSGRGETQYF,TGTGCCAGCAGCGCCACTAGCGGGAGGGGCGAGACCCAGTACTTC
TRBV6-5,TRBJ2-2,-,-,CASSNLAGQGTGELFF,TGTGCCAGCAGTAACTTAGCGGGACAGGGAACCGGGGAGCTGTTTTTT
TRBV11-2,TRBJ2-1,-,-,CASSFNTGFGEQFF,TGTGCCAGCAGCTTCAATACAGGGTTCGGTGAGCAGTTCTTC
TRBV5-6,TRBJ1-2,-,-,CASSFQGLNYGYTF,TGTGCCAGCAGCTTTCAGGGTCTGAACTATGGCTACACCTTC
TRBV5-4,TRBJ2-3,once,-,CASSFPRRTVSTDTQYF,TGTGCCAGCAGCTTTCCTCGGCGGACTGTTAGCACAGATACGCAGTATTTT
TRBV5-1,TRBJ2-2,-,-,CASSSGILNTGELFF,TGCGCCAGCAGCTCGGGAATTTTGAACACCGGGGAGCTGTTTTTT
TRBV5-5,TRBJ2-4,-,-,CASSSRLGDQYF,TGTGCCAGCAGCTCCCGTTTAGGGGATCAGTACTTC
TRBV28,TRBJ1-1,few,-,CASSLNRDTEAFF,TGTGCCAGCAGTTTAAACCGGGACACTGAAGCTTTCTTT
TRBV13,TRBJ2-1,-,TRBD2,CASSLYSRTSGRAGYNEQFF,TGTGCCAGCAGCTTATATAGCCGGACTAGCGGGAGGGCGGGGTACAATGAGCAGTTCTTC
TRBV14,TRBJ1-2,-,-,CASSQDRDSYGYTF,TGTGCCAGCAGCCAAGATCGCGACAGCTATGGCTACACCTTC
TRBV5-1,TRBJ1-1,-,TRBD1,CASRDRGRYTEAFF,TGCGCCAGCAGAGACAGGGGGAGGTACACTGAAGCTTTCTTT
TRBV4-3,TRBJ1-2,once,TRBD1,CASSQSTGTANGYTF,TGCGCCAGCAGCCAATCCACCGGGACAGCAAATGGCTACACCTTC
TRBV5-1,TRBJ2-1,-,TRBD1,CASSLGQGVANEQFF,TGCGCCAGCAGCTTGGGTCAGGGGGTGGCGAATGAGCAGTTCTTC
TRBV6-4,TRBJ2-7,-,-,CASTRTGSSYEQYF,TGTGCCAGCACTCGGACGGGGAGCTCCTACGAGCAGTACTTC